This TCR beta chain appears in the sequencing data of a study of T cell responses to AZD1222 COVID-19 vaccine. Study context: Second-dose schedules of about 4 or about 12 weeks were combined. Broader study findings: Just a handful of AZD1222 recipients tested seropositive at baseline. Distributed over spike, vaccine-associated CD4 TCRs predominated at 160-218 and 743-854.

The count of this clone is one. Its cognate antigen is unknown. Produced via immunoSEQ multiplex PCR; TCRdb's table is partial and in-frame only. The sample includes about 110,000 clones, around 90% of them seen just once. With 2 bases removed from V and 4 bases from J, the gap between germline ends came to 8 bases. The germline CDR1 and CDR2 sequences are MNHNS and SASEGT. CDR3 length: 13 residues. Sample: peripheral blood, taken on day 0 of AZD1222 vaccination. The receptor was isolated from an adult in good health. The chain couples TRBV6-1 to TRBJ1-2; D gene uncertain. For the CDR3, the DNA is TGTGCCAGCAGTGAACCCACAGCCTATGGCTACACCTTC. This encodes CASSEPTAYGYTF.